Listed here are 26 T cell receptor beta chains from one sample, sequenced in a study of shared clonotypes between healthy human individuals. Generated by immunoSEQ multiplex PCR, the TCRdb table keeps only in-frame clones and is missing some. Among under 1,900,000 clones, approximately 98.5% were seen once, and the ten largest hold about 0.4%. Material: naive CD4+ T cells sorted from blood. The subset: CD45RA+ positively selected. Receptors originate from a man between 25 and 39 years old in good health.

This chain joins TRBV7-2 and TRBJ1-5; D remains ambiguous. V was trimmed by 2 bases and J by 0 bases, leaving 5 bases between them. The CDR3 runs 14 residues. Germline V gives CDR1 SGHTA, CDR2 FQGNSA. CDR3 coding DNA: TGTGCCAGCAGCTTATGGTATAGCAATCAGCCCCAGCATTTT. It is translated as CASSLWYSNQPQHF.

This sequence joins TRBV29-1 and TRBJ2-2, with D perhaps matching TRBD1 (5 bases). CDR3 length: 14 amino acids. Looked up from germline, CDR1 is SQVTM and CDR2 is ANQGSEA. V was pared by 0 bases and J by 1 base, with 6 bases between. CDR3 coding DNA: TGCAGCGTTGAAGACAGGGTGAACACCGGGGAGCTGTTTTTT. This translates into CSVEDRVNTGELFF.

The chain uses TRBV6-1 and TRBJ2-3, with TRBD1 matching 9 bases. Germline values: CDR1 MNHNS, CDR2 SASEGT. Losses at the gene ends were 7 bases for V and 1 base for J; bases not matched to a gene: 3. This CDR3 spans 14 amino acids. CDR3 sequence (DNA): TGTGCCAGCACCAGGACAGGGGGCACAGATACGCAGTATTTT. Amino acids: CASTRTGGTDTQYF.

The chain employs TRBV2 and TRBJ1-4; D gene uncertain. The CDR3 extends over 13 amino acids. Trimming stripped 5 bases from V and 5 bases from J, with 9 bases between. Germline V CDR1 and CDR2: SNHLY, FYNNEI. The CDR3 loop reads CASSLNTNEKLFF. In DNA, the CDR3 is TGTGCCAGCAGTCTCAACACCAATGAAAAACTGTTTTTT.

The chain uses TRBV5-1 and TRBJ2-7, with TRBD1 as a possible D gene (6 bases). V lost 3 bases and J lost 10, with 20 bases in between. The CDR3 has 14 amino acids. Per germline, CDR1 SGHRS and CDR2 YFSETQ. Here the CDR3 reads CASSSGTHGDIQYF. CDR3 in DNA: TGCGCCAGCAGCTCCGGGACACACGGTGATATACAGTACTTC. The entire variable domain, with the rest obtained from reference TRBV5-1 and TRBJ2-7, is as follows: KAGVTQTPRYLIKTRGQQVTLSCSPISGHRSVSWYQQTPGQGLQFLFEYFSETQRNKGNFPGRFSGRQFSNSRSEMNVSTLELGDSALYLCASSSGTHGDIQYFGPGTRLTVT.

This chain links TRBV7-2 with TRBJ2-7, with D possibly being TRBD1 or TRBD2 (5 bases each). Trimming pared 5 bases from V and 2 bases from J, leaving 16 bases between. The CDR3 runs to 15 residues. Germline loops: CDR1 SGHTA, CDR2 FQGNSA. The CDR3 bases are TGTGCCAGCAGCCCGCGGGTGGGGACCACCTACGAGCAGTACTTC. It encodes CASSPRVGTTYEQYF. The whole variable domain, filled in from reference TRBV7-2 and TRBJ2-7, reads GAGVSQSPSNKVTEKGKDVELRCDPISGHTALYWYRQSLGQGLEFLIYFQGNSAPDKSGLPSDRFSAERTGGSVSTLTIQRTQQEDSAVYLCASSPRVGTTYEQYFGPGTRLTVT.

The V and J genes are TRBV27 and TRBJ2-3; TRBD1 matches at 8 bases. Trimming took 3 bases from V and 5 from J; bases not matched to a gene: 13. The CDR3 extends over 17 amino acids. CDR1 is MNHEY and CDR2 is SMNVEV in the germline V gene (reference sequence). CDR3 nucleotide sequence: TGTGCCAGCAGTTTTACCGGACAGGGTCGGGCAGTAGATACGCAGTATTTT. This encodes CASSFTGQGRAVDTQYF.

The chain links TRBV5-5 to TRBJ1-1; tentatively, D is TRBD1 (5 bases). The germline V and J ends were trimmed by 3 bases and 5 bases, with 14 bases remaining between them. This CDR3 has 14 amino acids. Germline loops: CDR1 SGHKS, CDR2 YYEKEE (reference sequence). The CDR3 DNA reads as TGTGCCAGCAGCTGGGTTACAGGTCTGACTGAAGCTTTCTTT. Amino acids: CASSWVTGLTEAFF.

The chain recombines TRBV5-8 with TRBJ2-2, with D perhaps TRBD1 (5 bases). Germline lookup yields CDR1 SGHTS and CDR2 YDEGEE. V was trimmed by 4 bases and J by 5 bases, leaving 12 bases between them. CDR3 length: 14 residues. CDR3 amino acids: CASSLGARTGELFF. In DNA, the CDR3 is TGTGCCAGCAGCCTAGGGGCGCGAACCGGGGAGCTGTTTTTT.

J is TRBJ2-1 and V is TRBV7-9; D not resolved. The CDR3 has 14 amino acids. Trimming left V 6 bases short and J 10 bases short, with 19 bases between. Germline lookup yields CDR1 SEHNR and CDR2 FQNEAQ (reference sequence). The CDR3 DNA sequence: TGTGCCAGCAGTTTAAGAGCATTGGAAGGCGAGCAGTTCTTC. It specifies CASSLRALEGEQFF.

CDR3 nucleotide sequence: TGCGCCAGCAGCCAAGATAGCAATCAGCCCCAGCATTTT. This sequence encodes CASSQDSNQPQHF. The chain uses TRBV4-3 and TRBJ1-5; D uncertain. Germline lookup yields CDR1 LGHNA and CDR2 YSLEER. This CDR3 has 13 amino acids. The germline V and J ends were trimmed by 0 bases and 0 bases, with 0 bases remaining between them.

This clone was observed a single time. This chain links TRBV7-8 with TRBJ2-2; D uncertain. V lost 0 bases, J lost 6 bases, and 8 bases lay in between. The CDR3 runs 14 residues. Germline CDR1 and CDR2: SGHVS and FQNEAQ. The CDR3: CASSLARIAGELFF. The CDR3 DNA reads as TGTGCCAGCAGCTTAGCTAGGATCGCCGGGGAGCTGTTTTTT. The variable domain in full, with the rest retrieved from reference TRBV7-8 and TRBJ2-2, is GAGVSQSPRYKVAKRGQDVALRCDPISGHVSLFWYQQALGQGPEFLTYFQNEAQLDKSGLPSDRFFAERPEGSVSTLKIQRTQQEDSAVYLCASSLARIAGELFFGEGSRLTVL.

The rearrangement uses TRBV7-2 and TRBJ1-5, with D uncertain. This CDR3 spans 13 amino acids. Germline loops: CDR1 SGHTA, CDR2 FQGNSA. Trimming took off 3 bases at V and 3 bases at J, with 6 bases between the two ends. For the CDR3, the DNA is TGTGCCAGCAGCTTTCACCCCAATCAGCCCCAGCATTTT. As protein: CASSFHPNQPQHF.

This chain joins TRBV25-1 and TRBJ2-1, with TRBD1 matching 8 bases. The trim removed 2 bases at V and 9 bases at J, leaving 9 bases unmatched. This CDR3 region has 15 residues. Per the germline V gene, CDR1 is MGHDK and CDR2 is SYGVNS. The CDR3 nucleotides are TGTGCCAGCAGTGAAGGGGGCCAGGGGGCGGTTGAGCAGTTCTTC. The encoded protein is CASSEGGQGAVEQFF.

The rearrangement joins TRBV9 to TRBJ2-7; D unresolved. This CDR3 region has 14 residues. Trimming pared 1 base from V and 6 bases from J, leaving 14 bases between. Per germline, CDR1 SGDLS and CDR2 YYNGEE. Written as DNA, the CDR3 is TGTGCCAGCAGCGTAAGCTCCCTGCCTGGCGAGCAGTACTTC. This sequence encodes CASSVSSLPGEQYF.

About this clone: Distinct nucleotide sequences in the sample also encode this CDR3. The V call is TRBV5-1, the J call TRBJ2-3; either TRBD1 or TRBD2 may fit D (5 bases each). Between the trimmed V and J ends, which lost 2 bases and 4 bases, there was a span of 8 bases. Germline-derived CDR1 and CDR2 are SGHRS and YFSETQ. CDR3 length: 13 residues. CDR3 nucleotide sequence: TGCGCCAGCAGCTTCCGGGGACCAGATACGCAGTATTTT. Translating gives CASSFRGPDTQYF.

As concerns this clone: This CDR3 is also generated by other DNA sequences in the sample. The chain employs TRBV27 and TRBJ2-1, with unresolved D. Looked up from germline, CDR1 is MNHEY and CDR2 is SMNVEV (reference sequence). The CDR3 is 12 residues long. Trimming removed 1 base at V and 9 bases at J, with 7 bases between. CDR3 residues: CASSLLGGEQFF. The CDR3 DNA sequence: TGTGCCAGCAGTTTATTGGGTGGTGAGCAGTTCTTC.

The genes are TRBV11-2 and TRBJ2-1, with 8 bases fitting TRBD2. The V gene's germline CDR1 is SGHAT and CDR2 FQNNGV. This CDR3 contains 14 residues. V was clipped by 4 bases and J by 7 bases; unmatched bases: 6. In nucleotides, the CDR3 is TGTGCCAGCAGCTCACTAGCGGTCTCGAATGAGCAGTTCTTC. It is translated as CASSSLAVSNEQFF.

Note on this clone: Additional DNA sequences in this sample encode the identical CDR3. The chain recombines TRBV7-9 with TRBJ2-3; TRBD1 agrees at 9 bases. The V segment lost 6 bases and the J segment 1 base; nucleotides outside the gene matches: 5. CDR3 size: 15 residues. CDR1 is SEHNR, CDR2 FQNEAQ, per germline (reference sequence). CDR3 nucleotide sequence: TGTGCCAGCAGTTCGGGACAGGGCGGCACAGATACGCAGTATTTT. The encoded protein is CASSSGQGGTDTQYF.

This clone was recorded once. This chain joins TRBV5-1 and TRBJ2-5; D call uncertain. Per germline, CDR1 SGHRS and CDR2 YFSETQ. CDR3 length equals 14 residues. Trimming took off 0 bases at V and 4 bases at J, with 10 bases between the two ends. The CDR3 loop is CASSLDVVRETQYF. The CDR3 DNA reads as TGCGCCAGCAGCTTGGATGTTGTCCGAGAGACCCAGTACTTC.

This clone occurred once. V usage is TRBV21-1 and J usage is TRBJ2-1; the table assigns TRBD1, which was not confirmed against the DNA. TRBV21-1 is given as a pseudogene. The CDR3 runs to 15 residues. The CDR3 region is CASSKGTDPYNEQFF. In DNA, the CDR3 is TGTGCCAGCAGCAAAGGGACAGACCCTTACAATGAGCAGTTCTTC.

The chain employs TRBV2 and TRBJ2-7; a possible D gene is TRBD1 (6 bases). The CDR3 loop spans 12 amino acids. Germline CDR1 is SNHLY and CDR2 is FYNNEI. The V and J ends lost 3 bases and 6 bases respectively, with 9 bases between them. For the CDR3, the DNA is TGTGCCAGCAGTGAGGACAGAGGCGAGCAGTACTTC. Protein product: CASSEDRGEQYF.

V gene TRBV5-4 combines with J gene TRBJ2-3, with 14 bases aligning to TRBD2. Germline V gene sequence: CDR1 SGHNT, CDR2 YYREEE (reference sequence). The V segment lost 1 base and the J segment 2 bases; nucleotides outside the gene matches: 3. The CDR3 has 17 residues. The CDR3 DNA follows: TGTGCCAGCAGCTTGAGACTAGCGGGAGGGGCCACAGATACGCAGTATTTT. As protein: CASSLRLAGGATDTQYF.

The rearrangement joins TRBV28 to TRBJ2-5; D is unclear. V lost 3 bases and J 4 bases, leaving 6 bases between the germline ends. There are 12 residues in the CDR3. CDR1 is MDHEN and CDR2 is SYDVKM in the germline V gene. Here the CDR3 DNA reads TGTGCCAGCAGTTTTGATCGAGAGACCCAGTACTTC. Residues: CASSFDRETQYF.

This chain connects TRBV6-5 to TRBJ2-3; 7 bases fit TRBD1. The CDR3 covers 12 residues. Germline trimming cut 6 bases from V and 6 bases from J; bases unmatched to any gene: 3. Per germline, CDR1 MNHEY and CDR2 SVGAGI. CDR3 sequence (DNA): TGTGCCAGCAGAAAGGGGGCTGATACGCAGTATTTT. Translation: CASRKGADTQYF.

With respect to this clone: Other DNA sequences in this specimen translate into the identical CDR3. The chain carries TRBV18 and TRBJ2-7; the D gene is possibly TRBD2 (5 bases). The CDR3 extends over 14 amino acids. The V gene's germline CDR1 is KGHSH and CDR2 LQKENI. With 2 bases removed from V and 0 bases from J, the gap between germline ends came to 8 bases. CDR3 DNA: TGTGCCAGCTCACCAGTACGGGACTCCTACGAGCAGTACTTC. Translated: CASSPVRDSYEQYF. Full variable domain (missing parts from reference TRBV18 and TRBJ2-7): NAGVMQNPRHLVRRRGQEARLRCSPMKGHSHVYWYRQLPEEGLKFMVYLQKENIIDESGMPKERFSAEFPKEGPSILRIQQVVRGDSAAYFCASSPVRDSYEQYFGPGTRLTVT.